The 17 T cell receptor beta chains presented below share a single source sample, sequenced in a study of blood T cell repertoires in COVID-19. This table comes from immunoSEQ multiplex PCR, and its TCRdb copy is limited to in-frame clones, with some not included. The data show around 170,000 clones, around four fifths seen once. The sequenced sample was PBMCs or T cells enriched from blood (not recorded which). These receptors originate from a woman between 50 and 59 years old who had recovered from COVID-19.

The chain couples TRBV18 to TRBJ2-3; 10 bases line up with TRBD1. CDR1 is KGHSH, CDR2 LQKENI, per germline. The length of the CDR3 is 14 residues. Trimming cost V 4 bases and J 3 bases; bases outside gene matches: 1. The CDR3 sequence: CASSRDRGTDTQYF. Here the CDR3 DNA reads TGTGCCAGCTCACGGGACAGGGGAACAGATACGCAGTATTTT.

As concerns this clone: This specimen includes other DNA sequences encoding the same CDR3. The chain joins TRBV3-1 (or the pseudogene TRBV3-2) to TRBJ2-5, with D unclear. The CDR3 has 12 amino acids. Deletions cut 0 bases from V and 5 bases from J, with 4 bases between. Germline CDR1 and CDR2: LGHDT and YNNKEL (reference sequence). The CDR3 loop is CASSQDRETQYF. As DNA, the CDR3 is TGTGCCAGCAGCCAAGATCGTGAGACCCAGTACTTC.

The rearrangement uses TRBV24-1 and TRBJ1-5, with a tentative D call TRBD1 (6 bases). Between the trimmed V and J ends, which lost 9 bases and 3 bases, there was a span of 11 bases. Germline V gives CDR1 KGHDR, CDR2 SFDVKD. The CDR3 is 13 amino acids. As DNA, the CDR3 is TGTGCCACCGCACAGGGATACAATCAGCCCCAGCATTTT. Translating it yields CATAQGYNQPQHF.

The chain carries TRBV6-5 and TRBJ1-2; possible D gene TRBD1, 6 bases. The CDR3 consists of 13 residues. CDR1 is MNHEY and CDR2 is SVGAGI in the germline V gene. V was clipped by 7 bases and J by 8 bases, with 17 bases between them. CDR3 bases: TGTGCCAGCAATACAGGGACCTCTTTGGGCTACACCTTC. Translation: CASNTGTSLGYTF.

The rearrangement uses TRBV25-1 and TRBJ2-5, with 10 bases matching TRBD2. The CDR3 is 17 residues long. In germline, CDR1 is MGHDK, CDR2 SYGVNS. J was trimmed by 5 bases and V by 4 bases; bases with no gene match: 13. Here the CDR3 DNA reads TGTGCCAGCAGTGCATATTCGCCTAGCGGGAGTTACGAGACCCAGTACTTC. Amino acids: CASSAYSPSGSYETQYF.

V gene TRBV12-3 or TRBV12-4 combines with J gene TRBJ2-7, with D possibly matching TRBD1 (5 bases). Between the trimmed V and J ends, which lost 2 bases and 3 bases, there was a span of 8 bases. The CDR3 sequence is 13 residues long. The CDR3 DNA is TGTGCCAGCAGTTTACGGCAGGGCTACGAGCAGTACTTC. Amino acids: CASSLRQGYEQYF.

The CDR3 nucleotides read TGTGCCAGCAGTTATTTACCGGGACAGGGAAAAGAGACCCAGTACTTC. It specifies CASSYLPGQGKETQYF. This chain joins TRBV6-2 or TRBV6-3 and TRBJ2-5; TRBD1 matches at 9 bases. This CDR3 is built from 16 residues. CDR1 MNHEY and CDR2 SVGEGT come from the germline V gene. J gave up 3 bases and V 3 bases, and 8 bases lay outside the gene matches.

This rearrangement joins TRBV29-1 to TRBJ1-5; 9 bases are shared with TRBD1. The CDR3 covers 14 residues. Germline-derived CDR1 and CDR2 are SQVTM and ANQGSEA. The trim removed 6 bases at V and 3 bases at J, leaving 6 bases unmatched. As DNA, the CDR3 is TGCAGCGTAGTTACAGGGGGCTACAATCAGCCCCAGCATTTT. Its protein product is CSVVTGGYNQPQHF.

The chain links TRBV24-1 to TRBJ2-1; 7 bases agree with TRBD2. With 4 bases clipped from V and 4 bases from J, the junction kept 6 bases outside the gene matches. The CDR3 has 15 residues. CDR1 is KGHDR and CDR2 is SFDVKD in the germline V gene. The CDR3 DNA follows: TGTGCCACCAGTGACGATACAGCGGGGTACAATGAGCAGTTCTTC. It yields the protein CATSDDTAGYNEQFF.

This clone was picked up a small number of times. The chain uses TRBV4-2 and TRBJ1-2; TRBD1 might be the D (5 bases). Germline CDR1 and CDR2: LGHNA and YNFKEQ. Trimming removed 0 bases at V and 8 bases at J, with 10 bases between. This CDR3 is built from 13 residues. The CDR3 sequence: CASSQDPGGGYTF. CDR3 in DNA: TGTGCCAGCAGCCAAGATCCGGGGGGAGGCTACACCTTC.

The V and J genes are TRBV27 and TRBJ1-1, with TRBD1 matching over 8 bases. The CDR3 consists of 13 residues. CDR1 MNHEY and CDR2 SMNVEV come from the germline V gene (reference sequence). J was trimmed by 5 bases and V by 5 bases; bases with no gene match: 4. This chain's CDR3 is CASSDRGRTEAFF. CDR3 nucleotides: TGTGCCAGCAGTGACAGGGGTCGTACTGAAGCTTTCTTT.

The chain uses TRBV20-1 and TRBJ1-2; D may be TRBD1 (6 bases). In germline, CDR1 is DFQATT, CDR2 SNEGSKA (reference sequence). The CDR3 has 11 residues. V gave up 6 bases and J gave up 8 bases, with 13 bases separating them. The CDR3 loop reads CSASTGKGYTF. The CDR3 DNA reads as TGCAGTGCCAGTACAGGGAAGGGCTACACCTTC.

This chain uses TRBV6-5 with TRBJ2-7; a possible D gene is TRBD1 (6 bases). Trimming took 8 bases from V and 3 from J, leaving 14 bases between them. CDR1 and CDR2 from the germline V gene are MNHEY and SVGAGI. The CDR3 is 13 amino acids. CDR3 region: CASRNPQGYEQYF. The CDR3 nucleotides read TGTGCCAGCCGGAACCCACAGGGCTACGAGCAGTACTTC.

The chain is built from TRBV28 and TRBJ1-1; D is unclear. The CDR3 has 14 amino acids. Trimming removed 4 bases from V and 0 bases from J, with 9 bases in between. Germline loops: CDR1 MDHEN, CDR2 SYDVKM. In DNA, the CDR3 is TGTGCCAGCAGTTCCAGGAACCTGAACACTGAAGCTTTCTTT. It translates to CASSSRNLNTEAFF.

V gene TRBV7-6 combines with J gene TRBJ1-1; D is possibly TRBD1 (6 bases). There are 12 residues in the CDR3. Between the trimmed V and J ends, which lost 3 bases and 7 bases, there was a span of 9 bases. Germline values: CDR1 SGHVS, CDR2 FNYEAQ. This CDR3 is CASSFVTGEAFF. The CDR3 nucleotides are TGTGCCAGCAGCTTCGTGACAGGTGAAGCTTTCTTT.

This clone has only a few counts. The chain carries TRBV7-6 and TRBJ2-1; D remains unclear. The V end was cut by 1 base, the J end by 0 bases, with 7 bases between. The germline V gene encodes CDR1 SGHVS and CDR2 FNYEAQ. The CDR3 consists of 15 residues. The CDR3 is CASSLGSSSYNEQFF. The CDR3 nucleotides are TGTGCCAGCAGCTTAGGTAGCAGCTCCTACAATGAGCAGTTCTTC.

The rearrangement uses TRBV9 and TRBJ2-7; tentatively, D is TRBD1 (5 bases). Trimming stripped 2 bases from V and 0 bases from J, with 18 bases between. The CDR3 is 17 residues long. Germline-derived CDR1 and CDR2 are SGDLS and YYNGEE. CDR3 sequence: CASSVAPTEPYSYEQYF. The CDR3 coding sequence is TGTGCCAGCAGCGTGGCCCCGACAGAGCCTTACTCCTACGAGCAGTACTTC.